This passage covers 26 T cell receptor beta chains from one sample sequenced in a study of blood T cell repertoires in COVID-19. Only in-frame clones appear in the TCRdb table, and some are missing; sequencing was by immunoSEQ multiplex PCR. The table includes about 160,000 clones, 85% detected once. Input material: peripheral blood. The receptors here all came from a woman in her fifties or sixties with COVID-19, enrolled during active disease.

V usage is TRBV30 and J usage is TRBJ1-3; tentatively, D is TRBD1 (5 bases). V was clipped by 0 bases and J by 4 bases, with 10 bases between them. Germline V gene data show CDR1 as GTSNPN and CDR2 as SVGIG (reference sequence). CDR3 length equals 14 residues. CDR3 loop: CAWSVRGEGNTIYF. The DNA for the CDR3 is TGTGCCTGGAGTGTACGGGGGGAAGGAAACACCATATATTTT.

This chain uses TRBV29-1 with TRBJ1-1; D is undetermined. Trimming shortened V by 5 bases and J by 1 base, and 11 bases separated the two germline ends. The germline CDR1 and CDR2 sequences are SQVTM and ANQGSEA. The CDR3 length is 13 residues. CDR3 nucleotides: TGCAGCGTTCGAAATTCGGGGAACACTGAAGCTTTCTTT. This sequence encodes CSVRNSGNTEAFF.

The chain couples TRBV28 to TRBJ1-4; 11 nucleotides align to TRBD1. The CDR3 has 16 amino acids. From germline, CDR1 is MDHEN and CDR2 SYDVKM. The V segment lost 9 bases and the J segment 6 bases; nucleotides outside the gene matches: 12. CDR3 sequence (DNA): TGTGCCAGTAACCCCGTACCGGGACAGGGGGATGAAAAACTGTTTTTT. The encoded protein is CASNPVPGQGDEKLFF.

The chain joins TRBV7-9 to TRBJ1-4, with 11 bases identical to TRBD1. V shed 4 bases and J 7 bases; nucleotides not matched to a gene: 5. The CDR3 totals 15 residues. Germline CDR1 is SEHNR and CDR2 is FQNEAQ (reference sequence). CDR3 residues: CASSSSGTGGEKLFF. For the CDR3, the DNA is TGTGCCAGCAGCTCATCCGGGACAGGGGGTGAAAAACTGTTTTTT.

The rearrangement links TRBV11-2 to TRBJ2-3; a weak D match, TRBD2 (5 bases). The V gene's germline CDR1 is SGHAT and CDR2 FQNNGV. The CDR3 totals 13 residues. Between the trimmed V and J ends, which lost 8 bases and 2 bases, there was a span of 11 bases. CDR3 DNA sequence: TGTGCCAGCGCCGGGGATAACACAGATACGCAGTATTTT. It is translated as CASAGDNTDTQYF.

This clone has more than one count but fewer than ten. J is TRBJ2-5 and V is TRBV5-1; 13 positions match TRBD2. This CDR3 comprises 17 residues. With 3 bases clipped from V and 2 bases from J, the junction kept 7 bases outside the gene matches. Germline V CDR1 and CDR2: SGHRS, YFSETQ. The CDR3 region has the DNA TGCGCCAGCAGCTCGGGACTAGCGGGGATCTCACAAGAGACCCAGTACTTC. This gives the protein CASSSGLAGISQETQYF.

The V call is TRBV7-3, the J call TRBJ2-7, with a tentative D call TRBD2 (6 bases). Germline values: CDR1 SGHTA, CDR2 FQGTGA. This CDR3 region has 15 residues. V lost 6 bases and J lost 1, with 16 bases in between. The DNA for the CDR3 is TGTGCCAGCAGTCCCACCGGGGGTACTTCCTACGAGCAGTACTTC. It codes for CASSPTGGTSYEQYF.

This chain uses TRBV6-6 with TRBJ1-1; TRBD1 agrees at 8 bases. The CDR3 has 15 amino acids. Trimming removed 6 bases from V and 4 bases from J; junction bases left unmatched: 10. Germline-derived CDR1 and CDR2 are MNHNY and SVGAGI (reference sequence). Written as DNA, the CDR3 is TGTGCCAGCAGAGACCCAGGGGGCGAGGGCACTGAAGCTTTCTTT. Its protein product is CASRDPGGEGTEAFF.

This sequence joins TRBV30 and TRBJ1-1; D remains unclear. The CDR3 sequence is 11 residues long. Germline CDR1 reads GTSNPN; CDR2 reads SVGIG (reference sequence). V lost 1 base, J lost 10 bases, and 10 bases lay in between. The CDR3 spells CAWSALRGAFF. CDR3 DNA sequence: TGTGCCTGGAGTGCTCTTCGGGGAGCTTTCTTT.

The DNA for the CDR3 is TGTGCCAGCAGCTTAGCAGGGGCTCTCTATGGCTACACCTTC. This encodes CASSLAGALYGYTF. The J gene is TRBJ1-2, the V gene TRBV7-2; maybe TRBD1 (5 bases). The V gene lost 0 bases and the J gene lost 4 bases, with 9 bases spanning the gap. CDR1 and CDR2 from the germline V gene are SGHTA and FQGNSA. The CDR3 is 14 amino acids.

The V gene is TRBV29-1, the J gene TRBJ2-7; 7 bases are a match to TRBD2. The V gene's germline CDR1 is SQVTM and CDR2 ANQGSEA. With V trimmed by 7 bases and J by 3 bases, 6 bases remained unmatched. The length of the CDR3 is 12 residues. The DNA of the CDR3 is TGCAGCGCCCGAAGGGAGGGCTACGAGCAGTACTTC. Amino acids: CSARREGYEQYF.

The chain employs TRBV2 and TRBJ2-1, with 7 bases lining up with TRBD1. Germline loops: CDR1 SNHLY, CDR2 FYNNEI. The CDR3 contains 13 residues. The junction had 6 bases not matched to a gene; V was cut back by 0 bases and J by 13 bases. The CDR3 DNA sequence: TGTGCCAGCAGTGAAGCGCTGAGGGACAGCCAGTTCTTC. Translating it yields CASSEALRDSQFF.

Points on this clone: The sample has other DNA sequences that encode this CDR3 too. The V call is TRBV19, the J call TRBJ2-5, with TRBD1 identical over 10 bases. The CDR3 runs 14 residues. V shed 5 bases and J 5 bases; nucleotides not matched to a gene: 5. Per the germline V gene, CDR1 is LNHDA and CDR2 is SQIVND (reference sequence). In DNA, the CDR3 is TGTGCCAGTAGTCCTGGGACAGGGGAGGAGACCCAGTACTTC. Protein sequence: CASSPGTGEETQYF.

The J gene is TRBJ2-5, the V gene TRBV18; TRBD1 is a possible D gene (7 bases). Between the trimmed V and J ends, which lost 2 bases and 5 bases, there was a span of 18 bases. Germline-derived CDR1 and CDR2 are KGHSH and LQKENI. CDR3 size: 16 residues. Here the CDR3 reads CASSPYPGATGETQYF. Written as DNA, the CDR3 is TGTGCCAGCTCACCATATCCGGGGGCGACAGGGGAGACCCAGTACTTC.

V gene TRBV27 combines with J gene TRBJ1-6, with 7 bases identical to TRBD1. The length of the CDR3 is 14 residues. Germline V lookup: CDR1 MNHEY, CDR2 SMNVEV (reference sequence). V trimming: 3 bases; J trimming: 9 bases; junction bases outside the gene matches: 5. CDR3 region: CASSFQGGLSPLHF. The CDR3 DNA is TGTGCCAGCAGTTTCCAGGGGGGCCTTTCACCCCTCCACTTT.

The J gene is TRBJ2-1, the V gene TRBV7-2; no clear D gene. CDR3 length equals 13 residues. The germline CDR1 and CDR2 sequences are SGHTA and FQGNSA. V gave up 3 bases and J gave up 3 bases, with 6 bases separating them. The CDR3 region is CASSLWHYNEQFF. Here the CDR3 DNA reads TGTGCCAGCAGCTTGTGGCACTACAATGAGCAGTTCTTC.

This chain uses TRBV3-1 (or the pseudogene TRBV3-2) with TRBJ2-1; TRBD2 aligns across 10 bases. The V gene end was trimmed by 6 bases and the J gene end by 1 base; junction bases not matched to a gene: 0. This CDR3 has 14 amino acids. Germline V gene lookup returns CDR1 LGHDT and CDR2 YNNKEL (reference sequence). This CDR3 is CASRLAGSYNEQFF. Written as DNA, the CDR3 is TGTGCCAGCAGACTAGCGGGGTCCTACAATGAGCAGTTCTTC.

V and J are TRBV6-5 and TRBJ2-7; 7 bases fit TRBD1. The CDR3 has 13 residues. V dropped 9 bases and J dropped 0; count of bases not matched to a gene: 5. CDR1 and CDR2 from the germline V gene are MNHEY and SVGAGI. The CDR3 loop is CASNRDSSYEQYF. CDR3 nucleotide sequence: TGTGCCAGTAACAGGGACAGCTCCTACGAGCAGTACTTC.

J is TRBJ2-6 and V is TRBV2, with D possibly being TRBD1 (6 bases). CDR1 and CDR2 (germline): SNHLY, FYNNEI. V lost 6 bases to trimming and J lost 0 bases, with 9 bases between them. The length of the CDR3 is 15 residues. CDR3 region: CASRETGSGANVLTF. CDR3 sequence (DNA): TGTGCCAGCAGGGAGACAGGCTCTGGGGCCAACGTCCTGACTTTC. The whole variable domain, remainder taken from reference TRBV2 and TRBJ2-6, is EPEVTQTPSHQVTQMGQEVILRCVPISNHLYFYWYRQILGQKVEFLVSFYNNEISEKSEIFDDQFSVERPDGSNFTLKIRSTKLEDSAMYFCASRETGSGANVLTFGAGSRLTVL.

The gene calls are TRBV29-1 and TRBJ2-7; 7 bases are a match to TRBD1. The length of the CDR3 is 13 residues. Germline lookup yields CDR1 SQVTM and CDR2 ANQGSEA. With V trimmed by 4 bases and J by 5 bases, 8 bases remained unmatched. This CDR3 reads CSVADRAPHEQYF. The CDR3 DNA reads as TGCAGCGTTGCCGACAGGGCCCCTCACGAGCAGTACTTC.

By proportion, this clone is medium-sized (0.01 to 0.1%). V is TRBV19 and J is TRBJ2-3; 10 positions match TRBD1. Losses at the gene ends were 4 bases for V and 5 bases for J; bases not matched to a gene: 6. Germline V lookup: CDR1 LNHDA, CDR2 SQIVND (reference sequence). The CDR3 has 15 residues. CDR3 DNA: TGTGCCAGTAGTACGGACAGGGGGAGGCAAGATACGCAGTATTTT. Translating gives CASSTDRGRQDTQYF.

V gene TRBV18 combines with J gene TRBJ2-7; D gene uncertain. CDR3 length equals 11 residues. The V and J ends lost 3 bases and 7 bases respectively, with 7 bases between them. Germline CDR1 is KGHSH and CDR2 is LQKENI. The CDR3 nucleotides are TGTGCCAGCTCACCCCTTGAGGAGCAGTACTTC. Its translation: CASSPLEEQYF.

The rearrangement links TRBV7-8 to TRBJ2-6; possible D gene TRBD1, 6 bases. The V end was cut by 5 bases, the J end by 0 bases, with 14 bases between. This CDR3 is built from 17 residues. The V gene's germline CDR1 is SGHVS and CDR2 FQNEAQ. CDR3 DNA sequence: TGTGCCAGCAGCCAACAGGGTTGGGGCTCTGGGGCCAACGTCCTGACTTTC. Translating it yields CASSQQGWGSGANVLTF.

The chain employs TRBV10-1 and TRBJ1-1; D not certain. Trimming left V 0 bases short and J 5 bases short, with 10 bases between. From germline, CDR1 is WNHNN and CDR2 SYGVQD (reference sequence). The CDR3 loop spans 14 amino acids. The CDR3 loop reads CASSESYGVTEAFF. CDR3 coding DNA: TGCGCCAGCAGTGAGTCTTACGGGGTGACTGAAGCTTTCTTT.

CDR3 region: CASSLPEEARNTIYF. CDR3 DNA: TGTGCCAGCAGCCTACCGGAAGAGGCGAGAAACACCATATATTTT. This chain connects TRBV13 to TRBJ1-3; D is uncertain. The length of the CDR3 is 15 residues. CDR1 and CDR2 from the germline V gene are PRHDT and FYEKMQ (reference sequence). The V end was cut by 5 bases, the J end by 5 bases, with 16 bases between.

The J gene is TRBJ1-4, the V gene TRBV5-4; 7 bases line up with TRBD1. V was clipped by 4 bases and J by 3 bases; unmatched bases: 3. The CDR3 runs 14 residues. CDR1 is SGHNT and CDR2 is YYREEE in the germline V gene (reference sequence). The CDR3 loop reads CASSRDSPNEKLFF. The CDR3 bases are TGTGCCAGCAGCCGGGACAGCCCTAATGAAAAACTGTTTTTT.